The 13 T cell receptor beta chains presented below share a single source sample, sequenced in a study of Graves' ophthalmopathy and Graves' hyperthyroidism. Beta-chain TCR CDR3 regions were amplified from RNA transcripts. The library came from an HTBI-primed first-round RT-PCR and a second-round multiplex PCR. TCRdb re-called the multiplex PCR reads through MiXCR, storing one row per CDR3 protein. The sample yields about 210,000 distinct CDR3 sequences, roughly 29% seen once. Sequenced material: peripheral blood. The origin of the receptors is a man aged 50 to 59 with Graves' ophthalmopathy.

This clonotype occurred many times. The V call is TRBV5-5, the J call TRBJ1-6; TRBD1 is a possible D gene (5 bases). The CDR3 runs 15 residues. The V gene lost 4 bases and the J gene lost 7 bases, with 15 bases spanning the gap. The V gene's germline CDR1 is SGHKS and CDR2 YYEKEE (reference sequence). In DNA, the CDR3 is TGTGCCAGCAGCGGAACCGGGACGGAGAATTCACCCCTCCACTTT. Amino acids: CASSGTGTENSPLHF.

The chain links TRBV6-5 to TRBJ2-7, with D perhaps matching TRBD2 (5 bases). Germline lookup yields CDR1 MNHEY and CDR2 SVGAGI. Trimming took off 2 bases at V and 0 bases at J, with 8 bases between the two ends. The CDR3 consists of 14 residues. Written as DNA, the CDR3 is TGTGCCAGCAGTTACCTAGCCAGCTCCTACGAGCAGTACTTC. Amino acids: CASSYLASSYEQYF.

This clonotype was counted at least ten times. The chain has TRBV12-3 or TRBV12-4 and TRBJ2-5; D uncertain. Trimming took off 3 bases at V and 2 bases at J, with 13 bases between the two ends. The CDR3 has 15 residues. CDR3 DNA sequence: TGTGCCAGCAGTTTCGGAGCCTCCGCACAAGAGACCCAGTACTTC. Translation gives CASSFGASAQETQYF.

At least ten counts were recorded for this clonotype. The chain joins TRBV6-1 to TRBJ1-3, with D tentatively TRBD1 (5 bases). The V end lost 5 bases, the J end lost 0 bases, and 11 bases lay between the germline ends. The length of the CDR3 is 15 residues. Germline V CDR1 and CDR2: MNHNS, SASEGT. The CDR3 protein is CASSRTPGSGNTIYF. In nucleotides, the CDR3 is TGTGCCAGCAGTCGGACACCGGGCTCTGGAAACACCATATATTTT.

This clonotype was seen repeatedly, ten times or more. The chain recombines TRBV28 with TRBJ2-4; the D gene is possibly TRBD2 (5 bases). The CDR3 is made up of 15 amino acids. Germline V CDR1 and CDR2: MDHEN, SYDVKM. V lost 4 bases, J lost 0 bases, and 10 bases lay in between. The CDR3 loop is CASSSPEGAKNIQYF. The CDR3 bases are TGTGCCAGCAGTTCCCCCGAGGGAGCCAAAAACATTCAGTACTTC.

This clonotype was seen repeatedly, ten times or more. The chain has TRBV6-4 and TRBJ2-2; 13 nucleotides agree with TRBD2. V was clipped by 6 bases and J by 7 bases; unmatched bases: 11. The germline CDR1 and CDR2 sequences are MRHNA and SNTAGT. This CDR3 is built from 17 residues. The CDR3 region is CASSRDGLAGAGGELFF. The CDR3, as DNA: TGTGCCAGCAGCCGCGATGGACTAGCGGGAGCGGGCGGGGAGCTGTTTTTT.

V gene TRBV6-2 or TRBV6-3 combines with J gene TRBJ2-5; D remains unclear. Germline V gives CDR1 MNHEY, CDR2 SVGEGT. CDR3 size: 13 residues. V was pared by 7 bases and J by 4 bases, with 13 bases between. The CDR3 DNA follows: TGTGCCAGCACCTTGGCTTGGAGAGAGACCCAGTACTTC. Protein: CASTLAWRETQYF.

To note about this clonotype: A read error is possible here, since a much larger clone lies one base away. Without the conserved terminal phenylalanine or tryptophan, this CDR3 likely stems from a read error. The chain joins TRBV28 to TRBJ1-1; D gene ambiguous. The germline V gene has CDR1 MDHEN and CDR2 SYDVKM. With 4 bases removed from V and 0 bases from J, the gap between germline ends came to 6 bases. The CDR3 consists of 13 residues. Here the CDR3 reads CASSSLMNTEAFL. The DNA of the CDR3 is TGTGCCAGCAGTTCCCTCATGAACACTGAAGCTTTCCTT.

In this sample, this clonotype turned up many times. The gene calls are TRBV7-9 and TRBJ2-7, with TRBD2 as a possible D gene (5 bases). Trimming pared 5 bases from V and 6 bases from J, leaving 20 bases between. The germline gives CDR1 SEHNR, CDR2 FQNEAQ (reference sequence). The CDR3 contains 15 residues. CDR3 sequence: CASSPGRAEPGEQYF. The CDR3 coding sequence is TGTGCCAGCAGCCCCGGTCGAGCGGAGCCGGGCGAGCAGTACTTC.

In this sample, this clonotype turned up many times. The chain has TRBV5-1 and TRBJ2-5; 8 bases are a match to TRBD1. Germline lookup yields CDR1 SGHRS and CDR2 YFSETQ. The CDR3 length is 14 residues. V shed 0 bases and J 6 bases; nucleotides not matched to a gene: 4. The CDR3 loop reads CASSLGQGFQTQYF. DNA for the CDR3: TGCGCCAGCAGCTTGGGACAGGGGTTTCAGACCCAGTACTTC.

This clonotype was seen many times. The chain combines TRBV12-3 or TRBV12-4 with TRBJ2-2, with 9 bases that match TRBD1. The CDR3 runs to 15 residues. Trimming took 1 base from V and 8 from J; bases not matched to a gene: 5. CDR3 loop: CASSLGGQGNGELFF. The CDR3 DNA follows: TGTGCCAGCAGTTTAGGGGGACAGGGTAATGGGGAGCTGTTTTTT.

The chain links TRBV7-2 to TRBJ2-5; D may match TRBD1 or TRBD2 (6 bases each). The CDR3 has 15 amino acids. V was cut by 1 base and J by 7 bases, with 16 bases left in between. In germline, CDR1 is SGHTA, CDR2 FQGNSA. The CDR3 DNA sequence: TGTGCCAGCAGCTTAGATCGGGGGCCTCAGGGGACCCAGTACTTC. Encoded protein: CASSLDRGPQGTQYF.

This clonotype was seen at least ten times. The chain links TRBV20-1 to TRBJ2-2; 9 nucleotides align to TRBD2. Germline CDR1 is DFQATT and CDR2 is SNEGSKA (reference sequence). This CDR3 comprises 15 residues. Unmatched junction bases numbered 10, after V lost 4 bases and J lost 7 bases. DNA of the CDR3: TGCAGTGCTAAATCCAGCGGGAGGTTTGGCGGGGAGCTGTTTTTT. Encoded protein: CSAKSSGRFGGELFF.